Listed below are T cell receptor beta chains from one sample, sequenced in a study of CD8 T cells in ankylosing spondylitis. TCRdb passed the 5' RACE reads through MiXCR, listing each CDR3 protein once. The sample includes 500,000 to 650,000 distinct CDR3 sequences, approximately 5% of them seen just once. Material for sequencing was blood, either unsorted or a sorted T cell fraction (not recorded which). The origin of the receptors is a male donor with ankylosing spondylitis. The CDR3 runs from the conserved cysteine through the conserved F or W. Fields, in order: V gene, J gene, clone size, D gene, CDR3 DNA, CDR3 protein. The D gene is left open where the match is weak. A row's size may be missing; if present it is once, few, many or a size class.

V gene: TRBV6-2/TRBV6-3
J gene: TRBJ2-5
clone size: many
D gene: TRBD1
CDR3 DNA: TGTGCCAGCTTGCCCCCCCCTGGACAGGGGAAGGAGACCCAGTACTTC
CDR3 protein: CASLPPPGQGKETQYF

V gene: TRBV27
J gene: TRBJ2-1
clone size: -
D gene: TRBD2
CDR3 DNA: TGTGCCAGCGGTCTAGCGGGAGCGTACAATGAGCAGTTCTTC
CDR3 protein: CASGLAGAYNEQFF

V gene: TRBV20-1
J gene: TRBJ2-1
clone size: -
D gene: -
CDR3 DNA: TGCAGTGCTAGAGTAGGGGGGACCTCCTACAATGAGCAGTTCTTC
CDR3 protein: CSARVGGTSYNEQFF

V gene: TRBV7-8
J gene: TRBJ1-1
clone size: few
D gene: -
CDR3 DNA: TGTGCCAGCAGCTTATGGGGGAAGGGAGTACGGGACACTGAAGCTTTCTTT
CDR3 protein: CASSLWGKGVRDTEAFF

V gene: TRBV7-9
J gene: TRBJ1-2
clone size: many
D gene: -
CDR3 DNA: TGTGCCAGCAGCTTCCGAGGAAACTATGGCTACACCTTC
CDR3 protein: CASSFRGNYGYTF

V gene: TRBV6-2/TRBV6-3
J gene: TRBJ1-2
clone size: many
D gene: -
CDR3 DNA: TGTGCCAGCAGTTACACAGGCCGCGATGGCTACACCTTC
CDR3 protein: CASSYTGRDGYTF

V gene: TRBV27
J gene: TRBJ1-1
clone size: many
D gene: TRBD1
CDR3 DNA: TGTGCCAGCAAGCGGACAGGGATGAACACTGAAGCTTTCTTT
CDR3 protein: CASKRTGMNTEAFF

V gene: TRBV11-2
J gene: TRBJ2-3
clone size: -
D gene: -
CDR3 DNA: TGTGCCAGCAGCTTAGTCGGGTTCAGCACAGATACGCAGTATTTT
CDR3 protein: CASSLVGFSTDTQYF

V gene: TRBV20-1
J gene: TRBJ2-7
clone size: many
D gene: -
CDR3 DNA: TGCAGTGCTAGAGATCGGTGGGACACCTCCTACGAGCAGTACTTC
CDR3 protein: CSARDRWDTSYEQYF

V gene: TRBV5-1
J gene: TRBJ1-4
clone size: many
D gene: TRBD1
CDR3 DNA: TGCGCCAGCAGCTTCCAAGGGGGCTGGGGCGAAAAACTGTTTTTT
CDR3 protein: CASSFQGGWGEKLFF

V gene: TRBV7-6
J gene: TRBJ2-2
clone size: many
D gene: -
CDR3 DNA: TGTGCCAGCAGACTCTCCCCCCTCGGGGAGCTGTTTTTT
CDR3 protein: CASRLSPLGELFF

V gene: TRBV11-2
J gene: TRBJ1-3
clone size: many
D gene: -
CDR3 DNA: TGTGCCAGCAGCTTAGATTCGCGGCTTTACTCTGGAAACACCATATATTTT
CDR3 protein: CASSLDSRLYSGNTIYF

V gene: TRBV29-1
J gene: TRBJ2-1
clone size: many
D gene: -
CDR3 DNA: TGCAGCGTTGTGAGGCAGATATCCTACAATGAGCAGTTCTTC
CDR3 protein: CSVVRQISYNEQFF

V gene: TRBV4-2
J gene: TRBJ1-6
clone size: many
D gene: TRBD1
CDR3 DNA: TGTGCCAGCAGCCAATCCGGGACAGGGGTTTCACCCCTCCACTTT
CDR3 protein: CASSQSGTGVSPLHF

V gene: TRBV7-2
J gene: TRBJ2-7
clone size: -
D gene: TRBD1
CDR3 DNA: TGTGCCAGCAGCGGGGACAGTTGGAGGCAGTACTTC
CDR3 protein: CASSGDSWRQYF

V gene: TRBV12-3/TRBV12-4
J gene: TRBJ1-6
clone size: many
D gene: -
CDR3 DNA: TGTGCCAGCAGTTTCTGGGGCTCCTATAATTCACCCCTCCACTTT
CDR3 protein: CASSFWGSYNSPLHF

V gene: TRBV21-1
J gene: TRBJ2-1
clone size: many
D gene: -
CDR3 DNA: TGTGCCAGCAGCCTTGGACGGTACAGGTTC
CDR3 protein: CASSLGRYRF

V gene: TRBV29-1
J gene: TRBJ2-1
clone size: many
D gene: -
CDR3 DNA: TGCAGCGGTTATGGGGGGAGCTCCTACAATGAGCAGTTCTTC
CDR3 protein: CSGYGGSSYNEQFF

V gene: TRBV4-3
J gene: TRBJ2-2
clone size: few
D gene: -
CDR3 DNA: TGCGCCAGCAGCCAAGAGCCGGGAAGCACCGGGGAGCTGTTTTTT
CDR3 protein: CASSQEPGSTGELFF

V gene: TRBV29-1
J gene: TRBJ2-3
clone size: many
D gene: -
CDR3 DNA: TGCAGCCCCGAATTCGGGGATACGCAGTATTTT
CDR3 protein: CSPEFGDTQYF

V gene: TRBV6-1
J gene: TRBJ1-6
clone size: many
D gene: -
CDR3 DNA: TGTGCCAGCAGGTCAAGTTGGGGGCGCGGAAATTCACCCCTCCACTTT
CDR3 protein: CASRSSWGRGNSPLHF

V gene: TRBV27
J gene: TRBJ2-3
clone size: many
D gene: TRBD2
CDR3 DNA: TGTGCCAGCAGTTTAGGACTAGCGGGAGTGAAGCTGGGCACAGATACGCAGTATTTT
CDR3 protein: CASSLGLAGVKLGTDTQYF

V gene: TRBV5-1
J gene: TRBJ2-3
clone size: few
D gene: -
CDR3 DNA: TGCGCCAGCAGCTTGGGACAGAATGTCGATACGCAGTATTTT
CDR3 protein: CASSLGQNVDTQYF

V gene: TRBV7-9
J gene: TRBJ2-1
clone size: many
D gene: TRBD2
CDR3 DNA: TGTGCCAGCACCTCGACTAGCGGGAATCGCGATGAGCAGTTCTTC
CDR3 protein: CASTSTSGNRDEQFF

V gene: TRBV18
J gene: TRBJ1-1
clone size: -
D gene: TRBD1
CDR3 DNA: TGTGCCAGCTCACCACGGGCAGGGGGCCACACTGAAGCTTTCTTT
CDR3 protein: CASSPRAGGHTEAFF

V gene: TRBV28
J gene: TRBJ2-7
clone size: few
D gene: -
CDR3 DNA: TGTGCCAGCAGTCCTGTCCCTGGGGGCTCCTACGAGCAGTACTTC
CDR3 protein: CASSPVPGGSYEQYF

V gene: TRBV10-3
J gene: TRBJ1-5
clone size: many
D gene: -
CDR3 DNA: TGTGCCATCAGTGACGAAGGTCAGCCCCAGCATTTT
CDR3 protein: CAISDEGQPQHF

V gene: TRBV12-3/TRBV12-4
J gene: TRBJ1-2
clone size: many
D gene: -
CDR3 DNA: TGTGCCAGCAGTTTGGGACCAAGCTATGGCTACACCTTC
CDR3 protein: CASSLGPSYGYTF

V gene: TRBV6-5
J gene: TRBJ2-1
clone size: few
D gene: TRBD1
CDR3 DNA: TGTGCCAGCAGTACAGGGGGGGAGCAGTTCTTC
CDR3 protein: CASSTGGEQFF